The next 15 T cell receptor beta chains were all read from a single sample in a study of T cell responses to AZD1222 COVID-19 vaccine. Sequenced by immunoSEQ multiplex PCR; TCRdb stores in-frame clones only, minus some. The data contain fewer than 150,000 clones, about nine tenths of them seen just once; the ten biggest clones take up approximately 7.6%. Sequenced here: peripheral blood, sampled on day 0 of AZD1222 vaccination. All receptors derive from an adult in good health.

This chain connects TRBV6-5 to TRBJ2-6, with D uncertain. The length of the CDR3 is 13 residues. The germline V gene encodes CDR1 MNHEY and CDR2 SVGAGI. The germline V and J ends were trimmed by 8 bases and 0 bases, with 5 bases remaining between them. The DNA for the CDR3 is TGTGCCAGCCGCCTCTCTGGGGCCAACGTCCTGACTTTC. Amino acids: CASRLSGANVLTF.

The rearrangement links TRBV6-5 to TRBJ1-2; 7 bases are shared with TRBD1. The CDR3 has 14 residues. The germline V gene has CDR1 MNHEY and CDR2 SVGAGI. V shed 7 bases, J shed 6 bases, and the junction held 11 bases outside the gene matches. CDR3 in amino acids: CASIQNQGGNGYTF. DNA for the CDR3: TGTGCCAGCATCCAAAACCAGGGGGGTAATGGCTACACCTTC.

This sequence joins TRBV11-3 and TRBJ2-2; tentatively, D is TRBD2 (5 bases). Germline CDR1 SGHNT, CDR2 YENEEA. The CDR3 runs to 15 residues. With 1 base removed from V and 4 bases from J, the gap between germline ends came to 10 bases. The CDR3 protein is CASSLGRDFTGELFF. For the CDR3, the DNA is TGTGCCAGCAGCTTAGGACGGGATTTCACCGGGGAGCTGTTTTTT.

V and J are TRBV7-3 and TRBJ2-6; D perhaps matches TRBD2 (7 bases). The CDR3 runs 18 residues. V gave up 5 bases and J gave up 2 bases, with 19 bases separating them. Per the germline V gene, CDR1 is SGHTA and CDR2 is FQGTGA. The CDR3 here is CASSPNPSGGPGANVLTF. The CDR3 DNA is TGTGCCAGCAGCCCTAATCCCTCGGGGGGCCCTGGGGCCAACGTCCTGACTTTC.

The rearrangement links TRBV28 to TRBJ1-2; no clear D gene. Germline loops: CDR1 MDHEN, CDR2 SYDVKM. The CDR3 has 11 amino acids. V was clipped by 6 bases and J by 5 bases, with 7 bases between them. This CDR3 is CASREEYGYTF. The CDR3, as DNA: TGTGCCAGCAGAGAGGAATATGGCTACACCTTC.

This chain links TRBV7-2 with TRBJ2-5, with 8 bases aligning to TRBD1. The J segment lost 5 bases and the V segment lost 5 bases, leaving 7 bases of the junction unmatched. This CDR3 has 14 residues. Germline CDR1 SGHTA, CDR2 FQGNSA. The CDR3 spells CASSPQGALETQYF. The CDR3 DNA sequence: TGTGCCAGCAGCCCCCAGGGGGCCTTGGAGACCCAGTACTTC.

The chain carries TRBV15 and TRBJ2-7; TRBD1 matches 7 bases. The ends lost 3 bases at V and 0 bases at J; junction bases unmatched: 5. The V gene's germline CDR1 is LNHNV and CDR2 YYDKDF (reference sequence). The length of the CDR3 is 15 residues. CDR3 sequence: CATSRAGTASYEQYF. As DNA, the CDR3 is TGTGCCACCAGCAGGGCCGGGACAGCCTCCTACGAGCAGTACTTC.

V and J are TRBV28 and TRBJ2-1; 7 nucleotides agree with TRBD2. Germline V gene sequence: CDR1 MDHEN, CDR2 SYDVKM. The length of the CDR3 is 17 residues. V trimming: 8 bases; J trimming: 4 bases; junction bases outside the gene matches: 17. The CDR3 DNA sequence: TGTGCCAGCCCTCCGAGCGGGGTCGTCTGGGGATACAATGAGCAGTTCTTC. Encoded protein: CASPPSGVVWGYNEQFF.

The chain joins TRBV19 to TRBJ2-7; TRBD1 agrees at 8 bases. The CDR3 totals 16 residues. V dropped 3 bases and J dropped 0; count of bases not matched to a gene: 7. Per the germline V gene, CDR1 is LNHDA and CDR2 is SQIVND (reference sequence). The CDR3 here is CASSMLEGQGSYEQYF. The CDR3 DNA reads TGTGCCAGTAGTATGCTCGAAGGACAGGGCTCCTACGAGCAGTACTTC.

This clone occurred a few times. V gene TRBV5-1 combines with J gene TRBJ1-1, with D possibly being TRBD1 (5 bases). The CDR3 totals 14 residues. The V gene's germline CDR1 is SGHRS and CDR2 YFSETQ. The V gene lost 2 bases and the J gene lost 4 bases, with 12 bases spanning the gap. CDR3 DNA sequence: TGCGCCAGCAGCTTTTTCGGGGGTGGCACTGAAGCTTTCTTT. It specifies CASSFFGGGTEAFF. The entire variable domain, with the rest obtained from reference TRBV5-1 and TRBJ1-1, is as follows: KAGVTQTPRYLIKTRGQQVTLSCSPISGHRSVSWYQQTPGQGLQFLFEYFSETQRNKGNFPGRFSGRQFSNSRSEMNVSTLELGDSALYLCASSFFGGGTEAFFGQGTRLTVV.

In its sample, this clone was seen a few times. The chain employs TRBV5-6 and TRBJ2-7; the match to TRBD1 covers 10 bases. The J segment lost 2 bases and the V segment lost 4 bases, leaving 6 bases of the junction unmatched. Germline V gives CDR1 SGHDT, CDR2 YYEEEE. The CDR3 has 15 amino acids. As DNA, the CDR3 is TGTGCCAGCAGCCCAAGGACAGGGGGAACCTACGAGCAGTACTTC. Protein sequence: CASSPRTGGTYEQYF.

Only a few counts were recorded for this clone. This chain connects TRBV12-5 to TRBJ2-2; 7 positions match TRBD1. V lost 1 base and J lost 4; bases outside the gene matches: 9. The CDR3 loop spans 17 amino acids. Germline CDR1 and CDR2: LGHNT and FRNRAP. The CDR3 sequence: CASGLAAYRGSTGELFF. Written as DNA, the CDR3 is TGTGCTAGTGGTTTGGCAGCGTACAGGGGAAGCACCGGGGAGCTGTTTTTT. Together with reference TRBV12-5 and TRBJ2-2, the CDR3 gives the full variable domain: DARVTQTPRHKVTEMGQEVTMRCQPILGHNTVFWYRQTMMQGLELLAYFRNRAPLDDSGMPKDRFSAEMPDATLATLKIQPSEPRDSAVYFCASGLAAYRGSTGELFFGEGSRLTVL.

The gene calls are TRBV7-8 and TRBJ1-5, with 7 nucleotides matching TRBD1. Germline V gene lookup returns CDR1 SGHVS and CDR2 FQNEAQ. The CDR3 is 15 amino acids. Germline trimming cut 0 bases from V and 6 bases from J; bases unmatched to any gene: 5. This CDR3 is CASSLAAGTVQPQHF. CDR3 nucleotides: TGTGCCAGCAGCTTAGCCGCCGGGACAGTTCAGCCCCAGCATTTT. The complete variable domain, with remaining parts taken from reference TRBV7-8 and TRBJ1-5, reads GAGVSQSPRYKVAKRGQDVALRCDPISGHVSLFWYQQALGQGPEFLTYFQNEAQLDKSGLPSDRFFAERPEGSVSTLKIQRTQQEDSAVYLCASSLAAGTVQPQHFGDGTRLSIL.

The chain carries TRBV7-9 and TRBJ1-2, with D unresolved. The germline gives CDR1 SEHNR, CDR2 FQNEAQ (reference sequence). CDR3 length equals 12 residues. Trimming removed 5 bases at V and 2 bases at J, with 6 bases between. As DNA, the CDR3 is TGTGCCAGCAGCCCCGGCAACTATGGCTACACCTTC. Translating gives CASSPGNYGYTF.

This clone has more than one count but fewer than ten. The V and J genes are TRBV9 and TRBJ2-2; unclear D gene. The germline gives CDR1 SGDLS, CDR2 YYNGEE. With 0 bases removed from V and 3 bases from J, the gap between germline ends came to 12 bases. The CDR3 loop spans 16 amino acids. The CDR3 sequence: CASSVGGRPHTGELFF. The CDR3 coding sequence is TGTGCCAGCAGCGTAGGAGGCAGGCCGCACACCGGGGAGCTGTTTTTT. The full variable domain, its missing parts supplied by reference TRBV9 and TRBJ2-2, is DSGVTQTPKHLITATGQRVTLRCSPRSGDLSVYWYQQSLDQGLQFLIQYYNGEERAKGNILERFSAQQFPDLHSELNLSSLELGDSALYFCASSVGGRPHTGELFFGEGSRLTVL.